The clone carrying this T cell receptor (beta chain) was counted at least ten times. One entry per CDR3 protein, called by TCRdb with MiXCR from the 5' RACE reads. The sample shows approximately 30,000 distinct CDR3 sequences, around a quarter of them seen only once. This CDR3 contains 15 residues. CDR1 is MNHEY and CDR2 is SVGEGT in the germline V gene. J was trimmed by 3 bases and V by 5 bases; bases with no gene match: 8. This sequence was found in a female donor with breast cancer. The rearrangement joins TRBV6-2 or TRBV6-3 to TRBJ1-2; the match to TRBD1 covers 8 bases. Sequencing was carried out using memory CD4+ T cells sorted from blood. Subset of the sample: memory CD4+ T cells, CD4+CD45RO+CD25-. CDR3 sequence: CASSTRTGSDYGYTF. CDR3 DNA sequence: TGTGCCAGCAGTACGCGGACAGGGTCTGACTATGGCTACACCTTC.